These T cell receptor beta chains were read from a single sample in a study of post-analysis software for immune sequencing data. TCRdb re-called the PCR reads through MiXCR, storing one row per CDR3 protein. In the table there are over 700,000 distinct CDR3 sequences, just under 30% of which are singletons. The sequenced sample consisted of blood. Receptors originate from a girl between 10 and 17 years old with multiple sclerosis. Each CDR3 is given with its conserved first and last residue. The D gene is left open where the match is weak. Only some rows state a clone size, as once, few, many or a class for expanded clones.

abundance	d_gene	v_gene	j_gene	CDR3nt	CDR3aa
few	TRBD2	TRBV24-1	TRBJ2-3	TGTGCCACCAGTGATTTGTCCGGGACACCGGGACTAGCGGGATATAATACGCAGTATTTT	CATSDLSGTPGLAGYNTQYF
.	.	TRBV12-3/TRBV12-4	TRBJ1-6	TGTGCCACAACAGCGGGGAGCTCCTATAATTCACCCCTCCACTTT	CATTAGSSYNSPLHF
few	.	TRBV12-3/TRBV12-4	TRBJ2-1	TGTGCCAGCAGTTTAGCGGGGAAACCGGTGAATGAGCAGTTCTTC	CASSLAGKPVNEQFF
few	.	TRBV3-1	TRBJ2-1	TGTGCCAGCAGCCTCCGAGAAGGACTGTTTTTCCGCAATGAGCAGTTCTTC	CASSLREGLFFRNEQFF
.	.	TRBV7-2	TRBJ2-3	TGTGCCAGCAGCTTAGTCGACTTCACAGATACGCAGTATTTT	CASSLVDFTDTQYF
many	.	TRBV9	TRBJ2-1	TGTGCCAGCAGCCCCACCGCGCGTAGGCCAGCTGTAGTCTATGAGCAGTTCTTC	CASSPTARRPAVVYEQFF
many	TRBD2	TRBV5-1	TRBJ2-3	TGCGCCAGCAGCTTGGGGGTGATAGCGGGTTCATCAGATACGCAGTATTTT	CASSLGVIAGSSDTQYF
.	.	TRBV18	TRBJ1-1	TGTGCCAGCACACGGGTGGGGGCGACGACTAAAGCTTTCTTT	CASTRVGATTKAFF
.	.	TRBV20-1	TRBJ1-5	TGCAGTGCTGGGGAGACAAGGCTTCAGCCCCAGCATTTT	CSAGETRLQPQHF
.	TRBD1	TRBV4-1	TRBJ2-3	TGCGCCAGCAGCCAAGTGGCAGGGGGCTCGGGGGATACGCAGTATTTT	CASSQVAGGSGDTQYF
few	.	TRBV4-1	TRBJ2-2	TGCGCCAGCAGCCAAGATCCAGGGGGGCGCGATTACACCGGGGAGCTGTTTTTT	CASSQDPGGRDYTGELFF
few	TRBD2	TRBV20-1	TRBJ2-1	TGCAGTGCTAGAATTCCGGGACTAGCGGGAGGTGAGCAGTTCTTC	CSARIPGLAGGEQFF
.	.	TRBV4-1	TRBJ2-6	TGCGCCAGCAGCCAAGATGAGGACCCTGGGGCCAACGTCCTGACTTTC	CASSQDEDPGANVLTF
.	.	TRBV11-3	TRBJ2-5	TGTGCCAGCAGCTTAGGAGAGAGGGCCCAAGAGACCCAGTACTTC	CASSLGERAQETQYF
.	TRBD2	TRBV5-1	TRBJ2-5	TGCGCCAGCAGTCCCGGGGGGAACCAAGAGACCCAGTACTTC	CASSPGGNQETQYF
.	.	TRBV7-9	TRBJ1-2	TGTGCCAGCAGCTTAGGGGGCGGGTCGAATGGCTACACCTTC	CASSLGGGSNGYTF
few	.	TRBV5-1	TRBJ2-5	TGCGCCAGCAGCACTCGGGGGACCCAGTACTTC	CASSTRGTQYF
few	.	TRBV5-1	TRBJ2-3	TGCGCCAGCAGTATAACTTACACAGATACGCAGTATTTT	CASSITYTDTQYF
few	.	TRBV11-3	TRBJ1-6	TGTGCCAGCAGCTCCAGTCGCAATTCACCCCTCCACTTT	CASSSSRNSPLHF
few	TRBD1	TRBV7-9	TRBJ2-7	TGTGCCAGCAGCATTACCGGGACAGCTCCGTACGAGCAGTACTTC	CASSITGTAPYEQYF
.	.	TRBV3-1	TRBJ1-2	TGTGCCAGCAGCCAACTAGCAGGGCGGGGCAATAACTATGGCTACACCTTC	CASSQLAGRGNNYGYTF
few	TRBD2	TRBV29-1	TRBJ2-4	TGCAGCGCGGGGGGGGTATACCCACCCAAAAACATTCAGTACTTC	CSAGGVYPPKNIQYF
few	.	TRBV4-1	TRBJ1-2	TGCGCCAGCAGCCAACTTATCCCTTCGACAGGACCTAACTATGGCTACACCTTC	CASSQLIPSTGPNYGYTF
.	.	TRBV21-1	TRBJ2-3	TGTACCAGCAGCGCTAGACAGGGCACAGATACGCAGTATTTT	CTSSARQGTDTQYF
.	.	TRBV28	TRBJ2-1	TGTGCCAGCAGGACCGACAGCAATGAGCAGTTCTTC	CASRTDSNEQFF
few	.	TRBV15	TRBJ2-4	TGTGCCACCAGCAGGGACGCCAAAAACATTCAGTACTTC	CATSRDAKNIQYF
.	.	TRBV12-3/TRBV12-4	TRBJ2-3	TGTGCCAGCAGTTTAGGCAGTACGCAGTATTTT	CASSLGSTQYF
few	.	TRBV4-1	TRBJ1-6	TGCGCCAGCAGCCAAGGAGGGGGTAATAATTCACCCCTCCACTTT	CASSQGGGNNSPLHF
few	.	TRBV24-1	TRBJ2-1	TGTGCCACCAGTGATTTAGGGGTTTACAATGAGCAGTTCTTC	CATSDLGVYNEQFF
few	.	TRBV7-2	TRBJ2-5	TGTGCCAGCAGCCCAATGGGGCGGTTCCAAGAGACCCAGTACTTC	CASSPMGRFQETQYF
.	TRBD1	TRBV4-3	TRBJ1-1	TGCGCCAGCAGCCCGGGGACAGGGGGCACCCTTGAAGCTTTCTTT	CASSPGTGGTLEAFF
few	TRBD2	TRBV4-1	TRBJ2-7	TGCGCCAGCAGCCAGTGGTATCTGCCCGGGACTAGCGGGACCGACGAGCAGTACTTC	CASSQWYLPGTSGTDEQYF
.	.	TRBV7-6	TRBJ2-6	TGTGCCAGCAGCCCAATGGCAGGGTCTGGGGCCAACGTCTTGACTTTC	CASSPMAGSGANVLTF
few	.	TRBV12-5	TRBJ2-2	TGTGCTAGTGGTTTTCTGGGCGGTAACACCGGGGAGCTGTTTTTT	CASGFLGGNTGELFF
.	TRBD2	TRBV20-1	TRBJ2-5	TGCAGTGCTCGCTCTCAGCGGGAGGGCCTGGAGACCCAGTACTTC	CSARSQREGLETQYF
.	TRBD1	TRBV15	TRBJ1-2	TGTGCCACCAGCAGAGCGGTAGGGACAGTCCTGAACTATGGCTACACCTTC	CATSRAVGTVLNYGYTF
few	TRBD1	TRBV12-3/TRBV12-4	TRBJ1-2	TGTGCCAGCAGTTTCATAGGACAGGGGGTCTTTCGGGGTGGCTACACCTTC	CASSFIGQGVFRGGYTF
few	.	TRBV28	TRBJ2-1	TGTGCCAGCAGTTTAAGGCAGGGGAGGTACGATGAGCAGTTCTTC	CASSLRQGRYDEQFF
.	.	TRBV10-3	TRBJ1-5	TGTGCCATCAGTTCTAGGGGGTATCAGCCCCAGCATTTT	CAISSRGYQPQHF
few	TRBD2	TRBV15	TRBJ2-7	TGTGCCACGGCCGGGACTAGCGGTTTCAACGAGCAGTACTTC	CATAGTSGFNEQYF
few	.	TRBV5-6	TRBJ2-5	TGTGCCAGCAGCTCGACAGCGCAAGAGACCCAGTACTTC	CASSSTAQETQYF
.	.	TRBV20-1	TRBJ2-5	TGCAGTGCAAGACCCGACGGATTCGAGACCCAGTACTTC	CSARPDGFETQYF
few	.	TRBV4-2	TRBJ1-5	TGTGCCAGCAGCCAAGGTTGGACGGTGAGCAATCAGCCCCAGCATTTT	CASSQGWTVSNQPQHF
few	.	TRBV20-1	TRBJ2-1	TGCAGTGCTAGAGATTATGCCTGGGCCTACAATGAGCAGTTCTTC	CSARDYAWAYNEQFF
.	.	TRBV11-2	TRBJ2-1	TGTGCCAGCAGCGAGATGGCCAGCTCCTACAATGAGCAGTTCTTC	CASSEMASSYNEQFF
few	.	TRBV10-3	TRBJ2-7	TGTGCCATCAGTAACGACTACTACGAGCAGTACTTC	CAISNDYYEQYF
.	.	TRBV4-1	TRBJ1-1	TGCGCCACCACTCAAGGGGGGGGTCCCACATTGAACACTGAAGCTTTCTTT	CATTQGGGPTLNTEAFF
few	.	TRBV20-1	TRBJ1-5	TGCAGTGCTAGACGGCCGGCCACGAGCAATCAGCCCCAGCATTTT	CSARRPATSNQPQHF
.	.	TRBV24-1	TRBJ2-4	TGTGCCACCAGTGACCGCAAAAACATTCAGTACTTC	CATSDRKNIQYF
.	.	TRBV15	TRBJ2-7	TGTGCCACCAGCAGAGCAAGAGTTACGGATGGGGGCGAGCAGTACTTC	CATSRARVTDGGEQYF
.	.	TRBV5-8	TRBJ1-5	TGTGCCAGCAGCCGTAAGGGGTCCGGGGGGCCCCAGCATTTT	CASSRKGSGGPQHF
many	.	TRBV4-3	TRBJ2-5	TGCGCCAGCAGCCAATCCCCAGGGCAAGAGACCCAGTACTTC	CASSQSPGQETQYF
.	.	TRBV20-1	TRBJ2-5	TGCAGGGCTAGAGAGAGGAGAGAGACCCAGTACTTC	CRARERRETQYF